The 7 T cell receptor beta chains given below trace back to one sample, sequenced in a study of T cells in localized non-small cell lung cancer. The data were produced by immunoSEQ multiplex PCR, yet TCRdb's version contains in-frame clones alone and is incomplete. The table lists more than 10,000 clones, 28% of them singletons. Sample: lung tumor tissue, taken before any cancer treatment. Receptors were obtained from a female donor of 60 years or more with stage I lung adenocarcinoma.

This chain connects TRBV1 to TRBJ1-3; the DNA was not used to check the table's D call, TRBD1. TRBV1 corresponds to a pseudogene. This CDR3 region has 16 residues. The chain's CDR3 is CASSQSGQGGGNTIYF. DNA of the CDR3: TGCGCCAGCAGCCAATCTGGACAGGGGGGTGGAAACACCATATATTTT.

V is TRBV18 and J is TRBJ2-1, with 11 bases matching TRBD1. This CDR3 has 17 residues. Germline loops: CDR1 KGHSH, CDR2 LQKENI. Unmatched junction bases numbered 15, after V lost 6 bases and J lost 8 bases. The CDR3 is CASSSDRGLAGMDEQFF. CDR3 sequence (DNA): TGTGCCAGCTCTTCGGACAGGGGGCTAGCGGGGATGGATGAGCAGTTCTTC.

This chain links TRBV6-7 with TRBJ2-7; D unresolved. TRBV6-7 falls under the ORF class, with uncertain function. Trimming took off 5 bases at V and 6 bases at J, with 8 bases between the two ends. The CDR3 length is 11 residues. The CDR3 spells CASSLSLEQYF. The CDR3, as DNA: TGTGCCAGCAGTCTTTCTCTCGAGCAGTACTTC.

The chain combines TRBV11-3 with TRBJ2-3; the match to TRBD1 covers 11 bases. The J segment lost 4 bases and the V segment lost 3 bases, leaving 3 bases of the junction unmatched. There are 15 residues in the CDR3. CDR1 and CDR2 from the germline V gene are SGHNT and YENEEA. CDR3 in amino acids: CASSFGTGGPDTQYF. CDR3 coding DNA: TGTGCCAGCAGCTTCGGGACAGGGGGACCAGATACGCAGTATTTT.

The V and J genes are TRBV6-8 and TRBJ1-1; the D gene is possibly TRBD1 (6 bases). Germline V gene sequence: CDR1 MNHGY, CDR2 SAAAGT. The CDR3 spans 13 residues. Trimming pared 5 bases from V and 0 bases from J, leaving 7 bases between. This chain's CDR3 is CASSGQLNTEAFF. As DNA, the CDR3 is TGTGCCAGCAGTGGACAGCTGAACACTGAAGCTTTCTTT.

This clone was found a few times. V gene TRBV9 combines with J gene TRBJ1-6; the D gene is possibly TRBD1 (5 bases). The germline CDR1 and CDR2 sequences are SGDLS and YYNGEE. This CDR3 contains 16 residues. V dropped 0 bases and J dropped 0 bases, with 7 bases sitting between them. The CDR3 DNA reads TGTGCCAGCAGCGTAGCAGGGAGCTCCTATAATTCACCCCTCCACTTT. It yields the protein CASSVAGSSYNSPLHF.

This clone occurred a few times. This chain links TRBV6-8 with TRBJ1-6; 9 bases are shared with TRBD1. The germline gives CDR1 MNHGY, CDR2 SAAAGT. V lost 4 bases to trimming and J lost 16 bases; unmatched junction nucleotides: 5. This CDR3 is built from 12 residues. The CDR3 DNA sequence: TGTGCCAGCAGTTCCGGACAGGGGCCTCTCCACTTT. Residues: CASSSGQGPLHF.